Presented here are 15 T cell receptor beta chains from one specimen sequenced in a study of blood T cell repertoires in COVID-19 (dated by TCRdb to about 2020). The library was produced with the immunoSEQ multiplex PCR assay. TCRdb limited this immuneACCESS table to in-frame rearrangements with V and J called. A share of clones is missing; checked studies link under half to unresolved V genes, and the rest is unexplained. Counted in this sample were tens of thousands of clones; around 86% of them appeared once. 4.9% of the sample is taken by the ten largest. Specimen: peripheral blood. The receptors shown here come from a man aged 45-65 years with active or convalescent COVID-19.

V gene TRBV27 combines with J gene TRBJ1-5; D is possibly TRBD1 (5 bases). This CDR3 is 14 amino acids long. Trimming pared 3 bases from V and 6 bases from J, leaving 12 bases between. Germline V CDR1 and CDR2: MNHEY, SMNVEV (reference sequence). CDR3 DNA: TGTGCCAGCAGTTTGCGGGGGGTTAGTCAGCCCCAGCATTTT. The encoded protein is CASSLRGVSQPQHF.

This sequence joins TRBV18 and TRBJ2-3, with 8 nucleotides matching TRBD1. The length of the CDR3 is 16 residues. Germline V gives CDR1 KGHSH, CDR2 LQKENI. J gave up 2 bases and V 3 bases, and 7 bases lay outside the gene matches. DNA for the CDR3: TGTGCCAGCTCACCCGGGGACAGGCTTTACACAGATACGCAGTATTTT. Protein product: CASSPGDRLYTDTQYF.

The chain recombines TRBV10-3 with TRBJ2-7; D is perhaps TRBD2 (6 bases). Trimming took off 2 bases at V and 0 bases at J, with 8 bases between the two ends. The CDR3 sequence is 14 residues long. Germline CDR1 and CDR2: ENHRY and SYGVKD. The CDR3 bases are TGTGCCATCAGTGAGGTGGGGGGCTCCTACGAGCAGTACGTC. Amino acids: CAISEVGGSYEQYV.

The CDR3 nucleotides are TGTGCCAGCAGTGAAGGGACTAGCCGCGAGCAGTACGTC. Amino acid sequence: CASSEGTSREQYV. The chain has TRBV6-1 and TRBJ2-7; 8 bases agree with TRBD2. The germline V gene encodes CDR1 MNHNS and CDR2 SASEGT. V trimming: 1 base; J trimming: 6 bases; junction bases outside the gene matches: 2. The CDR3 totals 13 residues.

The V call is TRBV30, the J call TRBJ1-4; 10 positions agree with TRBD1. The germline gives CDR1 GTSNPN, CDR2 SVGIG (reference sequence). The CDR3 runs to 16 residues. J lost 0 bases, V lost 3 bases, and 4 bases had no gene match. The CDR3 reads CAWRGQGFATNEKLFF. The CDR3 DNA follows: TGTGCCTGGAGGGGACAGGGGTTTGCAACTAATGAAAAACTGTTTTTT.

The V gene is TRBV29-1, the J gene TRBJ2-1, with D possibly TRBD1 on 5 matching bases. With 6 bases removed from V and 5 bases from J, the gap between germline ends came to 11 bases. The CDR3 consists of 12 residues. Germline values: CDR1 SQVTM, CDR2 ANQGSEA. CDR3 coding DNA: TGCAGCGTACTCAGGGTGGACAATGAGCAGTTCTTC. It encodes CSVLRVDNEQFF.

CDR3 nucleotide sequence: TGTGCCATCAGTGAGGGGAGGGGGGAACCCCTCCACTTT. Amino acid sequence: CAISEGRGEPLHF. The chain carries TRBV10-3 and TRBJ1-6, with a weak D call TRBD1 (6 bases). CDR1 is ENHRY and CDR2 is SYGVKD in the germline V gene. This CDR3 contains 13 residues. V was clipped by 2 bases and J by 12 bases, with 11 bases between them.

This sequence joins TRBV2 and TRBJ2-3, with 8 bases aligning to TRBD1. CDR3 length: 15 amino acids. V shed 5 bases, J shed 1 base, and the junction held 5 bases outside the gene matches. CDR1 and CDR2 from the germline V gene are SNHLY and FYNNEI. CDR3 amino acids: CASSIQGAGTDTQYF. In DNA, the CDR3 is TGTGCCAGCAGTATCCAGGGGGCGGGCACAGATACGCAGTATTTT.

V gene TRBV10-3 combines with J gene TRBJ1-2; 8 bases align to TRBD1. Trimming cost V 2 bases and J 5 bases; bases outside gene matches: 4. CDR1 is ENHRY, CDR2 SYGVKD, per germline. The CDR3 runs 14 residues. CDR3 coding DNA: TGTGCCATCAGTGAGAGGAACAGGGGGTATGGCTACACCTTC. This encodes CAISERNRGYGYTF.

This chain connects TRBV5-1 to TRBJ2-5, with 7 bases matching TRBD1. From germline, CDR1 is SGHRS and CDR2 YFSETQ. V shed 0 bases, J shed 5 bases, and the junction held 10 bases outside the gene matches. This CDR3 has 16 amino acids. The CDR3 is CASSLAVTGARETQYF. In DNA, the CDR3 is TGCGCCAGCAGCTTGGCCGTAACAGGGGCCCGGGAGACCCAGTACTTC.

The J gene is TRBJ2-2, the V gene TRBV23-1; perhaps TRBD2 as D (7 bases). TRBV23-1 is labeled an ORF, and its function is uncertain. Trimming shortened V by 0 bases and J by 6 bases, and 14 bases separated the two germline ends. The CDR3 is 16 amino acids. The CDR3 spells CASSQSSEGGSGELFF. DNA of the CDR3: TGCGCCAGCAGTCAATCCTCGGAGGGGGGGTCCGGGGAGCTGTTTTTT.

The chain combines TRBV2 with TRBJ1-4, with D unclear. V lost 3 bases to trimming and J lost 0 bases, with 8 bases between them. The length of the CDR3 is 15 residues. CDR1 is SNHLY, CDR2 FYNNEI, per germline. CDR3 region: CASSDGGATNEKLFF. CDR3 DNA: TGTGCCAGCAGTGATGGCGGTGCAACTAATGAAAAACTGTTTTTT.

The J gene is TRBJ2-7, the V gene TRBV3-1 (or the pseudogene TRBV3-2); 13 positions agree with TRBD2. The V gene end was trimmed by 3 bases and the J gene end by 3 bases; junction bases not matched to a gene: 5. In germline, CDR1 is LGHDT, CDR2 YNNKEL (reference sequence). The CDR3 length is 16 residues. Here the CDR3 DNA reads TGTGCCAGCAGCCATCCCGGACTAGCGGGGGACTACGAGCAGTACTTC. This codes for CASSHPGLAGDYEQYF.

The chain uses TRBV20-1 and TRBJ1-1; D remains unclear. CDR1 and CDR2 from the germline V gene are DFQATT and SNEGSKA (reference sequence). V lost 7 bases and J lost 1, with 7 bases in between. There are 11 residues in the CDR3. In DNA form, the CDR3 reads TGCAGTGTTACCGGGAACACTGAAGCTTTCTTT. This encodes CSVTGNTEAFF.

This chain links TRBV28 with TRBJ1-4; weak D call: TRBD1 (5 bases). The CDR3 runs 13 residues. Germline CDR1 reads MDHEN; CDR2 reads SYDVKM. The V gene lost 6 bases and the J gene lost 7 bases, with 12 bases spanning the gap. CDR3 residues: CASRPTGSEKLFF. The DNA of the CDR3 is TGTGCCAGCAGGCCCACAGGTAGTGAAAAACTGTTTTTT.